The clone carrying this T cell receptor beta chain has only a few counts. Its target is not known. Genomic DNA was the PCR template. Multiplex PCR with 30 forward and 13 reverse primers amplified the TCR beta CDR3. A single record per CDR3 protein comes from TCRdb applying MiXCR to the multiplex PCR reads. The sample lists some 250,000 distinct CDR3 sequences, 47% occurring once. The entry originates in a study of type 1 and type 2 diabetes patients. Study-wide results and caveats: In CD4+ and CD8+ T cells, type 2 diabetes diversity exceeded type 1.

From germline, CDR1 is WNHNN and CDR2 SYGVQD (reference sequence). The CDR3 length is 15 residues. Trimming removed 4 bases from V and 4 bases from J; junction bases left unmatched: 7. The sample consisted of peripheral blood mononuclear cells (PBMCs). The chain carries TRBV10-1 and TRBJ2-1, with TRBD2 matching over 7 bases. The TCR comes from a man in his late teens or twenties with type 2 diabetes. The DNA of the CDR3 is TGCGCCAGCAGTGCGGGGGACTACCGATACAATGAGCAGTTCTTC. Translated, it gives CASSAGDYRYNEQFF.